This TCR beta chain was documented in a study of blood T cell repertoires in COVID-19. Looked up from germline, CDR1 is SEHNR and CDR2 is FQNEAQ (reference sequence). This CDR3 is 13 amino acids long. The junction had 0 bases not matched to a gene; V was cut back by 5 bases and J by 2 bases. Assay: immunoSEQ multiplex PCR; the TCRdb copy retains only in-frame clones and omits some. The data show over 60,000 clones, with roughly nine tenths seen just once and roughly 4.5% held by the top ten. Sequenced material: peripheral blood. The source is a woman aged 45-59 years with active COVID-19. This rearrangement joins TRBV7-9 to TRBJ1-2; TRBD1 agrees at 9 bases. CDR3 coding DNA: TGTGCCAGCAGCGGACAGGGGAACTATGGCTACACCTTC. Its protein product is CASSGQGNYGYTF.